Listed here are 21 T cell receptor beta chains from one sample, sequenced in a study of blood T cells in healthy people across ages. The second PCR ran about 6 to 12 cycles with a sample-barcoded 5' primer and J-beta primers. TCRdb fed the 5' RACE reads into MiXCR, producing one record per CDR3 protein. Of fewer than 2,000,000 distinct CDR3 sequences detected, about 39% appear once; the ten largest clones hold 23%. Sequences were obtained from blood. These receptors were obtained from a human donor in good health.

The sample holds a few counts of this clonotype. CDR3 bases: TGTGCCAGCAGCTTTTCTGGGACCGAGCAGTACTTC. Translated: CASSFSGTEQYF. V is TRBV7-2 and J is TRBJ2-7; perhaps D is TRBD1 or TRBD2 (5 bases each). V dropped 3 bases and J dropped 6 bases, with 9 bases sitting between them. This CDR3 spans 12 amino acids. Germline V gene sequence: CDR1 SGHTA, CDR2 FQGNSA.

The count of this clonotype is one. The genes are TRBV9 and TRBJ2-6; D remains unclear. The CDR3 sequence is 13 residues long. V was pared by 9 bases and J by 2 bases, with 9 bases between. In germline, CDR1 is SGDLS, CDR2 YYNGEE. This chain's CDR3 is CANSNAGANVLTF. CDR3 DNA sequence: TGTGCCAACTCCAACGCTGGGGCCAACGTCCTGACTTTC.

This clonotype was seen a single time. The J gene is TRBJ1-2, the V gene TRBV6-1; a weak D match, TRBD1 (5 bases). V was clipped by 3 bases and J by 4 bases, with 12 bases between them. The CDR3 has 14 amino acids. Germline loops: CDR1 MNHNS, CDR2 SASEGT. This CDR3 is CASSELQAFYGYTF. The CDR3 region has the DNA TGTGCCAGCAGTGAGTTACAGGCTTTCTATGGCTACACCTTC.

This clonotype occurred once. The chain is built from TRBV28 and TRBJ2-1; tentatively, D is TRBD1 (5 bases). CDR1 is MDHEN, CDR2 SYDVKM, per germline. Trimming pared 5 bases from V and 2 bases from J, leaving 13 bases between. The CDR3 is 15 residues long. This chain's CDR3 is CASSPTGDAYNEQFF. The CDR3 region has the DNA TGTGCCAGCAGTCCTACAGGAGACGCCTACAATGAGCAGTTCTTC.

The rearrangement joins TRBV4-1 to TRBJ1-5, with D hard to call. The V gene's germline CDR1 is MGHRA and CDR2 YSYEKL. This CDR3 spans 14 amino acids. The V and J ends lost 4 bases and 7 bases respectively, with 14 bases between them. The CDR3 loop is CASSPPDLAQPQHF. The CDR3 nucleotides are TGCGCCAGCAGCCCCCCGGACCTGGCACAGCCCCAGCATTTT.

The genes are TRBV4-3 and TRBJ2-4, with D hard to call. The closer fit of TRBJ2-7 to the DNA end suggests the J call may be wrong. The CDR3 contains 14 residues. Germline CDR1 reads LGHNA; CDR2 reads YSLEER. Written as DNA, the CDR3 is TGCGCCAGCAGCCAAGTTAACAGAGCCTACGAGCAGTACTTC. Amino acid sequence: CASSQVNRAYEQYF.

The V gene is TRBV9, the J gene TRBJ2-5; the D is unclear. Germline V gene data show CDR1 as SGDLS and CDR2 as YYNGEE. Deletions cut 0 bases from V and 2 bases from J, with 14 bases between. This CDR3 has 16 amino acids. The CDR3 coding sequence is TGTGCCAGCAGCGTAGAACGCGAACTCCAACAAGAGACCCAGTACTTC. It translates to CASSVERELQQETQYF.

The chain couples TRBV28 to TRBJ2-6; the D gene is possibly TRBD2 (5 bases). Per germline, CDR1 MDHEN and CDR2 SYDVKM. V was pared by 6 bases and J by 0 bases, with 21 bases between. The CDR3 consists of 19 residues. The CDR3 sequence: CASSPEGVPPLSGANVLTF. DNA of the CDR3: TGTGCCAGCAGCCCCGAGGGAGTGCCCCCTCTCTCTGGGGCCAACGTCCTGACTTTC.

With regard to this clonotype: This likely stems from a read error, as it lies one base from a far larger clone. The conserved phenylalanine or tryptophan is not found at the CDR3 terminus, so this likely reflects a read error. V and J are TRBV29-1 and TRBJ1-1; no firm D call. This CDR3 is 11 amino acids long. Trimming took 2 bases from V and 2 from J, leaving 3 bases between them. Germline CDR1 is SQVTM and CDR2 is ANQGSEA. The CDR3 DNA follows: TGCAGCGTTGAACGAAACACTGAAGCTTTCTCT. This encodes CSVERNTEAFS.

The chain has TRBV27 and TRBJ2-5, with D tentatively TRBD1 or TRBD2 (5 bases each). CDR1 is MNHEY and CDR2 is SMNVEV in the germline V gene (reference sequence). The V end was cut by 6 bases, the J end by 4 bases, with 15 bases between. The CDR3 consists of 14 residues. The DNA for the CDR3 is TGTGCCAGCAGGCCAATGGGGGATGGAGAGACCCAGTACTTC. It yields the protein CASRPMGDGETQYF.

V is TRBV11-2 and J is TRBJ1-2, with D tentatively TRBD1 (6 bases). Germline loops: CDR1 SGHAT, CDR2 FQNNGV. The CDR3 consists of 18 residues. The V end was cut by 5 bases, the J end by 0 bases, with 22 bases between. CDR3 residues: CASSPRWTVRTANYGYTF. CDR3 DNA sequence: TGTGCCAGCAGCCCCCGGTGGACAGTGCGGACGGCTAACTATGGCTACACCTTC.

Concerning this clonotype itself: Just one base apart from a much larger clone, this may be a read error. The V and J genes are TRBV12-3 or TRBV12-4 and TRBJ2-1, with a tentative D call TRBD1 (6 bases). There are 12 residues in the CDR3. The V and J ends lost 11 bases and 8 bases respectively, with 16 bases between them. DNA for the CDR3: TGTGCCCCTCGGGACATCACGGATGAGCAGTTCTTC. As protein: CAPRDITDEQFF.

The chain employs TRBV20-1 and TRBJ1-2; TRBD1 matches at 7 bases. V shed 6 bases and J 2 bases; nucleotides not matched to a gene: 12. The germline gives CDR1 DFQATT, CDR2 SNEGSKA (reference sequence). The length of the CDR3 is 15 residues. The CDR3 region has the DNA TGCAGTGCCAGATCGAGGACAGGTGTAAACTATGGCTACACCTTC. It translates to CSARSRTGVNYGYTF.

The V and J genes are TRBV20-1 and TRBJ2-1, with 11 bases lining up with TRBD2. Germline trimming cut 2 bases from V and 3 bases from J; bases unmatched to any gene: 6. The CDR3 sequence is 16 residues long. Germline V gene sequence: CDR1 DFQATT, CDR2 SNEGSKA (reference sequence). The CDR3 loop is CSARPRLAGNYNEQFF. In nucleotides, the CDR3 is TGCAGTGCTAGACCAAGACTAGCGGGAAACTACAATGAGCAGTTCTTC.

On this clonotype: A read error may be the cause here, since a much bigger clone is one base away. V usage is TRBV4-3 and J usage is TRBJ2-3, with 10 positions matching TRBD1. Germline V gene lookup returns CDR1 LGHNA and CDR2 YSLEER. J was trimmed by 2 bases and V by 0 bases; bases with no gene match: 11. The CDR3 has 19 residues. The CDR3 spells CASSQDGHLGQGVTDTQYF. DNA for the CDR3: TGCGCCAGCAGCCAAGATGGCCACCTCGGACAGGGGGTCACAGATACGCAGTATTTT.

The CDR3 loop reads CASSQEDYSLREPQHF. In DNA, the CDR3 is TGTGCCAGCAGCCAAGAAGACTACAGCCTGAGGGAGCCCCAGCATTTT. The gene calls are TRBV4-2 and TRBJ1-5; D gene ambiguous. Per germline, CDR1 LGHNA and CDR2 YNFKEQ. The CDR3 runs to 16 residues. Trimming took off 0 bases at V and 8 bases at J, with 17 bases between the two ends.

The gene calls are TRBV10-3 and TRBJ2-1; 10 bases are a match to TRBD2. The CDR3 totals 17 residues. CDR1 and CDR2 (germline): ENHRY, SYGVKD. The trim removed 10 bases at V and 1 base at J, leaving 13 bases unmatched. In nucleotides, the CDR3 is TGTGCCACCCGGGGAACTAGCGGGGAAGATTCCTACAATGAGCAGTTCTTC. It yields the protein CATRGTSGEDSYNEQFF.

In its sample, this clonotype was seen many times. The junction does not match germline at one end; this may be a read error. The CDR3 protein is CASSSGQGETQYF. CDR3 nucleotide sequence: TGTGCTAGCAGCTCTGGACAGGGAGAGACCCAGTACTTC. The chain is built from TRBV7-2 and TRBJ2-5, with 8 bases that match TRBD1. CDR1 is SGHTA and CDR2 is FQGNSA in the germline V gene. The CDR3 has 13 amino acids.

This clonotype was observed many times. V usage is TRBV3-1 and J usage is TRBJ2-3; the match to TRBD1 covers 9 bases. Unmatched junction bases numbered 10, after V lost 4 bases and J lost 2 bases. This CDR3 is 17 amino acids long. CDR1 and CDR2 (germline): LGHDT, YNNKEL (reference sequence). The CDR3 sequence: CASSPGQGSGYTDTQYF. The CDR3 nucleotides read TGTGCCAGCAGCCCCGGACAGGGGTCGGGGTACACAGATACGCAGTATTTT.

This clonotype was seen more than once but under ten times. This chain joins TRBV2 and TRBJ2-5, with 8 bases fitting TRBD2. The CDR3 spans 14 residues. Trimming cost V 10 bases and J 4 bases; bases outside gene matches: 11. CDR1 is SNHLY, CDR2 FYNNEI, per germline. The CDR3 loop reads CATRMSGTRETQYF. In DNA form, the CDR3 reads TGTGCCACGAGAATGTCCGGGACTAGAGAGACCCAGTACTTC.

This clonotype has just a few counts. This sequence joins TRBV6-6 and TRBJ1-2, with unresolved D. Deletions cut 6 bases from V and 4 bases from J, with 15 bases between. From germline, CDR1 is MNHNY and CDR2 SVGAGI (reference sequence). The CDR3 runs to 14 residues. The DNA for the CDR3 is TGTGCCAGCAGCCAACCCTCGGGATTCTATGGCTACACCTTC. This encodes CASSQPSGFYGYTF.